This is a list of T cell receptor beta chains from one sample in a study of T cell responses to AZD1222 COVID-19 vaccine. Here immunoSEQ multiplex PCR was the method, and the copy in TCRdb shows in-frame clones only, minus some. The sample comprises about 110,000 clones, around 89% of which are singletons, and roughly 1.5% rests with the top ten. The source material was peripheral blood, sampled on day 0 of AZD1222 vaccination. These receptor sequences come from an adult in good health. The conserved cysteine and the conserved F or W are not part of the CDR3 here. Clone size, where shown, is once, few, many, or a class for clones that have expanded.

J gene | V gene | clone size | CDR3 protein
TRBJ1-1 | TRBV2 | once | ASKKGQDPPEAF
TRBJ2-7 | TRBV9 | NA | ASSGAASTAVRYEQY
TRBJ2-2 | TRBV4-2 | NA | ASSQATGGNTGELF
TRBJ1-4 | TRBV19 | NA | ASSRTATNEKLF
TRBJ1-1 | TRBV2 | NA | ASSVTGPNTEAF
TRBJ1-2 | TRBV5-1 | NA | ASSFQGRRSNYGYT
TRBJ1-5 | TRBV7-9 | once | ASSRGSGEQPQH
TRBJ1-2 | TRBV6-6 | NA | ASSLRFGTGKINYGYT
TRBJ2-1 | TRBV2 | NA | ASRGLAGGEQF
TRBJ1-2 | TRBV30 | NA | AQRRDSYGYT
TRBJ1-1 | TRBV19 | NA | ASSPPSGGASEAF
TRBJ1-1 | TRBV11-3 | NA | ASSFQQGTEAF
TRBJ1-6 | TRBV9 | NA | ASTRDISNSPLH
TRBJ2-2 | TRBV3-1/TRBV3-2 | few | ASSPRLAGGNGELF
TRBJ2-5 | TRBV18 | NA | ASTLTGVQETQY
TRBJ1-1 | TRBV11-2 | NA | ASSINPSGSLNTEAF
TRBJ1-1 | TRBV6-5 | NA | ASSYSKNTEAF
TRBJ2-7 | TRBV7-8 | NA | ASSLIGVQGFEQY
TRBJ1-5 | TRBV18 | NA | ASSFKRMSNQPQH
TRBJ2-7 | TRBV3-1/TRBV3-2 | NA | ASMKGYEQY
TRBJ2-5 | TRBV11-2 | NA | ASSFKGGETQY
TRBJ1-5 | TRBV19 | NA | ASSIGARGEFLGNQPQH
TRBJ1-4 | TRBV6-5 | NA | ASSLQGASREKLF
TRBJ1-3 | TRBV4-2 | NA | ASSQDYRVLSGNTIY
TRBJ2-1 | TRBV7-2 | once | ASSFNRDNEQF
TRBJ2-2 | TRBV28 | NA | ASKQGWTGELF
TRBJ1-2 | TRBV25-1 | NA | ASSAGQGLAVGYT
TRBJ2-5 | TRBV6-5 | NA | ASLRGSGETQY
TRBJ1-1 | TRBV6-5 | once | ASRRTELFVAF
TRBJ1-2 | TRBV10-3 | NA | AIRGTGSYGYT
TRBJ1-1 | TRBV18 | NA | ASSPKGAGVNTEAF
TRBJ1-5 | TRBV7-8 | NA | ASSLTQGFNQPQH
TRBJ2-1 | TRBV9 | NA | ASSVAVEQF
TRBJ2-2 | TRBV5-1 | NA | ASSYYSNTGELF
TRBJ2-2 | TRBV15 | NA | ATSGGTGVPGELF
TRBJ1-2 | TRBV9 | NA | ASSFRQGVRGYT
TRBJ1-1 | TRBV2 | NA | ASSAPDIPNTEAF
TRBJ1-2 | TRBV30 | few | AWSVLSVYGYT
TRBJ2-1 | TRBV6-5 | NA | ASSPRRAGQFEF
TRBJ1-1 | TRBV10-2 | NA | ASSDGVDTEAF
TRBJ1-2 | TRBV7-9 | NA | ASSNPDGGVRYT
TRBJ1-3 | TRBV9 | NA | ASSNSPGRGNTIY
TRBJ2-1 | TRBV2 | NA | ASSVGPREQF
TRBJ1-2 | TRBV19 | NA | ASSPAGGGRGYT
TRBJ2-1 | TRBV2 | NA | ASRTHFNEQF
TRBJ1-1 | TRBV18 | once | ASSSSSAEAF
TRBJ1-1 | TRBV7-9 | NA | ASSPLTGTGNTEAF
TRBJ1-5 | TRBV6-2/TRBV6-3 | NA | ASSTPDRVNQPQH
TRBJ1-6 | TRBV5-4 | NA | ASSFGGIDSPLH
TRBJ2-1 | TRBV29-1 | NA | SVEDLATNEQF
TRBJ2-1 | TRBV27 | few | ASSLGPNEQF
TRBJ2-5 | TRBV6-6 | NA | ASSSGLAETQY
TRBJ1-1 | TRBV7-6 | NA | ASSSSVEAF